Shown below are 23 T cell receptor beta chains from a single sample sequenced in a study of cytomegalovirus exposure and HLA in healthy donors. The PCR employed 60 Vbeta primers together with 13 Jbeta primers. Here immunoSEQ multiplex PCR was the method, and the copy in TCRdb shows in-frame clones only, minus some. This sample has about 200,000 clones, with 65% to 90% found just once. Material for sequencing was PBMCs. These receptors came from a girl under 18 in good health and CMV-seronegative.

The CDR3 nucleotides read TGTGCCAGTAGTATGTGGAGGGGAACAACTAATGAAAAACTGTTTTTT. Protein product: CASSMWRGTTNEKLFF. This chain connects TRBV19 to TRBJ1-4, with D possibly TRBD1 on 5 matching bases. This CDR3 is built from 16 residues. CDR1 and CDR2 from the germline V gene are LNHDA and SQIVND (reference sequence). V lost 3 bases, J lost 0 bases, and 11 bases lay in between.

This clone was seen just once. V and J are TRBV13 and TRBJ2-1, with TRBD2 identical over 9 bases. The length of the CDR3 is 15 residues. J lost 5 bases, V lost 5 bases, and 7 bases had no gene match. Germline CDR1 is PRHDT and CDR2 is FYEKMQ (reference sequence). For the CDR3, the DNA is TGTGCCAGCAGCCAATTTAGACTAGCGGACAATGAGCAGTTCTTC. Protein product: CASSQFRLADNEQFF.

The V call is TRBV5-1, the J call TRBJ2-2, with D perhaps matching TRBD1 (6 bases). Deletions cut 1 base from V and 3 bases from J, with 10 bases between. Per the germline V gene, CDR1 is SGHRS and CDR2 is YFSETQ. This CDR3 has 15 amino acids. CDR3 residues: CASSLMGADTGELFF. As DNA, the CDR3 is TGCGCCAGCAGCTTGATGGGGGCCGACACCGGGGAGCTGTTTTTT.

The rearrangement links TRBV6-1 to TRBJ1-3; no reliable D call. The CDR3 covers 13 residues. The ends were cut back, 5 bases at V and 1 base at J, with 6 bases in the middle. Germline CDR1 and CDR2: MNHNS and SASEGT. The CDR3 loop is CASSSGSGNTIYF. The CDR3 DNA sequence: TGTGCCAGCAGTTCGGGGTCTGGAAACACCATATATTTT.

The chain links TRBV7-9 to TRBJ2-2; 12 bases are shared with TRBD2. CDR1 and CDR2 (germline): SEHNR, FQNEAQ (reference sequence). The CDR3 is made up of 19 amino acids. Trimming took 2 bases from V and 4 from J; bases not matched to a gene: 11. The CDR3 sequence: CASSLRLAGAGKITGELFF. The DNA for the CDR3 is TGTGCCAGCAGCTTACGACTAGCGGGGGCCGGAAAAATCACCGGGGAGCTGTTTTTT.

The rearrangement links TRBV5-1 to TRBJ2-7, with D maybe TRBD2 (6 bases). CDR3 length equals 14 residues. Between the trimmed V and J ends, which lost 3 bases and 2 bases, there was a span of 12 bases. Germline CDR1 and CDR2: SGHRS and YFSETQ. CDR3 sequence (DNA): TGCGCCAGCAGCTCCCGGGGGATAACCTACGAGCAGTACTTC. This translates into CASSSRGITYEQYF.

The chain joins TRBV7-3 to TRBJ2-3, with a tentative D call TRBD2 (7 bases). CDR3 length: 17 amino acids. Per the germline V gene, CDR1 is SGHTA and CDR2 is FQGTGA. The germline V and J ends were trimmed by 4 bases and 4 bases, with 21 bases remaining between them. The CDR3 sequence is CASSSKGGAGRSDTQYF. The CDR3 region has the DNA TGTGCCAGCAGCTCCAAAGGGGGAGCGGGGCGCTCAGATACGCAGTATTTT.

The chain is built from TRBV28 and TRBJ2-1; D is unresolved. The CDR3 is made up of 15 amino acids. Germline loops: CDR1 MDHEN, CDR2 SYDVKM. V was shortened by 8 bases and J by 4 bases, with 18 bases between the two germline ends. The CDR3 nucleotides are TGTGCCAGCGTGTCACTCGGGTATGGATACAATGAGCAGTTCTTC. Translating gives CASVSLGYGYNEQFF.

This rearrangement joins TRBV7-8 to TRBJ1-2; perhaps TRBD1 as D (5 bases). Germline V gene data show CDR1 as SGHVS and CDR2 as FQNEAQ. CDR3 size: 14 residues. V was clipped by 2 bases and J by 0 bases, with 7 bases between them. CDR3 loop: CASSLRGSNYGYTF. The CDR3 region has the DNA TGTGCCAGCAGCTTAAGGGGTTCTAACTATGGCTACACCTTC.

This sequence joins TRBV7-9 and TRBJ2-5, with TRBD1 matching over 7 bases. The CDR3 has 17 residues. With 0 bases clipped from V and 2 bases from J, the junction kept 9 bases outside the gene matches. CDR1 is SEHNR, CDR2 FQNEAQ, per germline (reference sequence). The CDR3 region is CASSLAFDRARQETQYF. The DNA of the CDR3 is TGTGCCAGCAGCTTAGCTTTCGACAGGGCGAGGCAAGAGACCCAGTACTTC.

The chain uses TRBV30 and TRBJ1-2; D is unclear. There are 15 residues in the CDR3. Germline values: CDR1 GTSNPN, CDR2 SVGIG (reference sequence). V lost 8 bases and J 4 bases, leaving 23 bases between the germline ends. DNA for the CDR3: TGTGCCCGTGCACCAGGTGGCGCTCGTAGCTATGGCTACACCTTC. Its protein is CARAPGGARSYGYTF.

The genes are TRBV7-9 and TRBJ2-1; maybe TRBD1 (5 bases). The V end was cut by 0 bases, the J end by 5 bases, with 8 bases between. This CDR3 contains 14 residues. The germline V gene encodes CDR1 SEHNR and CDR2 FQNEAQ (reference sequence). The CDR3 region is CASSLAQGNNEQFF. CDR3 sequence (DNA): TGTGCCAGCAGCTTAGCGCAGGGCAACAATGAGCAGTTCTTC.

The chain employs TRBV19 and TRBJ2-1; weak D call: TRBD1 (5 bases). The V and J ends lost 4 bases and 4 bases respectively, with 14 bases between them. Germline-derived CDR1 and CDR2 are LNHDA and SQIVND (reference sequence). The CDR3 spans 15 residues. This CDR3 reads CASSTQGFKYNEQFF. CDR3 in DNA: TGTGCCAGTAGTACCCAGGGATTCAAGTACAATGAGCAGTTCTTC. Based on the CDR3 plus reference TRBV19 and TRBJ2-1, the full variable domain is DGGITQSPKYLFRKEGQNVTLSCEQNLNHDAMYWYRQDPGQGLRLIYYSQIVNDFQKGDIAEGYSVSREKKESFPLTVTSAQKNPTAFYLCASSTQGFKYNEQFFGPGTRLTVL.

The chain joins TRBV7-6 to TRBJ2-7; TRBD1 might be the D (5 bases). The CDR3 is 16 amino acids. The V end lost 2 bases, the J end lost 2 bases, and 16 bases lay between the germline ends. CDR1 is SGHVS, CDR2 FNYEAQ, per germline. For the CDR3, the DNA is TGTGCCAGCAGCTTAAACCCTCCAGGGTCGACCTACGAGCAGTACTTC. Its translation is CASSLNPPGSTYEQYF.

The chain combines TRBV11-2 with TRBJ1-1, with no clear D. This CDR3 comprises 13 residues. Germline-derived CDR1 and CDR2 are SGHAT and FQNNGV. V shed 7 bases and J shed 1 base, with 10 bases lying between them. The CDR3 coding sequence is TGTGCCAGCACCCCTAGAGCGAACACTGAAGCTTTCTTT. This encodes CASTPRANTEAFF.

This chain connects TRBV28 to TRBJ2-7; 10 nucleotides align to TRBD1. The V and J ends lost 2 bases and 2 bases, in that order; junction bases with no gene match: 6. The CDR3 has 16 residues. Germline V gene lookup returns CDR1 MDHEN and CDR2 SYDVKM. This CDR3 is CASSLPSTGGPYEQYF. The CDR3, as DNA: TGTGCCAGCAGTTTACCATCGACAGGGGGCCCCTACGAGCAGTACTTC.

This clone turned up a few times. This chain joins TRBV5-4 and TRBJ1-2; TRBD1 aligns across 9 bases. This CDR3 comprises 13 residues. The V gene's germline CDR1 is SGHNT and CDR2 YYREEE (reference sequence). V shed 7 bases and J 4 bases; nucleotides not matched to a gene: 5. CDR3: CASLDRGVYGYTF. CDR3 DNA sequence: TGTGCCAGCTTAGACAGGGGGGTCTATGGCTACACCTTC.

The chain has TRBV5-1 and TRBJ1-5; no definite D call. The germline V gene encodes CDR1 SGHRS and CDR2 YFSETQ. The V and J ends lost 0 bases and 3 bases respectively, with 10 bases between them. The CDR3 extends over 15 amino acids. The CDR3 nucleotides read TGCGCCAGCAGCTTGGCCGCGGGCAACAATCAGCCCCAGCATTTT. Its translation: CASSLAAGNNQPQHF.

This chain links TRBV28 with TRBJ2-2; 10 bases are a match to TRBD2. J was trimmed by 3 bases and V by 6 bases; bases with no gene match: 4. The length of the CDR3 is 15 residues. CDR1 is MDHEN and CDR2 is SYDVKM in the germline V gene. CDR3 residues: CASRRTSGYTGELFF. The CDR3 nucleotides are TGTGCCAGCAGAAGGACTAGCGGTTACACCGGGGAGCTGTTTTTT.

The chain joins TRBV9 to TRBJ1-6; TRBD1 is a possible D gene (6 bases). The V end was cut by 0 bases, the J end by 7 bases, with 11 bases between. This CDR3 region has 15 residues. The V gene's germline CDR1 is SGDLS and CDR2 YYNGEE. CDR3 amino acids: CASSVGGQGNSPLHF. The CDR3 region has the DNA TGTGCCAGCAGCGTAGGAGGGCAGGGGAATTCACCCCTCCACTTT.

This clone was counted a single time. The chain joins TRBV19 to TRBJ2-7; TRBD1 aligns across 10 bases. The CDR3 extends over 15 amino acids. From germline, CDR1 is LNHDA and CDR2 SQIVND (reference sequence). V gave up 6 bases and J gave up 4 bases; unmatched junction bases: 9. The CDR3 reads CASSLVPGQGYEQYF. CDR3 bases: TGTGCCAGTAGCCTCGTACCGGGACAGGGGTACGAGCAGTACTTC.

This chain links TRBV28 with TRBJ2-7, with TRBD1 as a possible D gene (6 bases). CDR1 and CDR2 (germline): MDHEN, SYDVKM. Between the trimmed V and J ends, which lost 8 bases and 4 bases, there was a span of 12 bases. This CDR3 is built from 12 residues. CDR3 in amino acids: CASYSGTYEQYF. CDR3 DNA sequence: TGTGCCAGCTACTCCGGGACATACGAGCAGTACTTC.

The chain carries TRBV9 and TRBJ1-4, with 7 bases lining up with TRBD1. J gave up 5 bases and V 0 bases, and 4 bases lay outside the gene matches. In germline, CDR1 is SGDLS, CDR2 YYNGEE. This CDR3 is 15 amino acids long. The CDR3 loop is CASSVGGTVNEKLFF. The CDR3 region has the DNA TGTGCCAGCAGCGTAGGAGGGACAGTGAATGAAAAACTGTTTTTT. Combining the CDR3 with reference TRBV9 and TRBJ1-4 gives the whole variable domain DSGVTQTPKHLITATGQRVTLRCSPRSGDLSVYWYQQSLDQGLQFLIQYYNGEERAKGNILERFSAQQFPDLHSELNLSSLELGDSALYFCASSVGGTVNEKLFFGSGTQLSVL.